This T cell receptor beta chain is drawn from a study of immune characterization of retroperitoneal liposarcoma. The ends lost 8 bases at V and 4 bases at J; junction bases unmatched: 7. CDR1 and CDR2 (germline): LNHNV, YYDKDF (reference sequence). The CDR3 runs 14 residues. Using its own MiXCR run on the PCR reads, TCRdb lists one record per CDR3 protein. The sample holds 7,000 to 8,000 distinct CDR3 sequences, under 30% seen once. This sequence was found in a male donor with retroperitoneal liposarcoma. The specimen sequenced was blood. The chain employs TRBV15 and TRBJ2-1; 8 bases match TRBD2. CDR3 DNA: TGTGCCACCCAAGGACTAGCCCGATACAATGAGCAGTTCTTC. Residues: CATQGLARYNEQFF.